The entry below describes one T cell receptor (beta chain). Which antigen it targets is not known. Base qualities are not at hand, and no much larger clone is one base apart. The sample's time point label is to be understood as: around 28 days on oral tofacitinib. Interpreted using the paper, the treatment or condition label stands for: oral pan-JAK inhibitor, 5-10 mg twice daily. Lesional scalp punch biopsies and peripheral blood were obtained from alopecia areata patients. PBMCs were separated by density centrifugation and stained for CD3, CD4 and CD8, after which CD4+ and CD8+ T cells were sorted on a FACSAria. The library was generated by the immunoSEQ multiplex PCR assay. RNA was extracted from all samples and reverse transcribed into cDNA, which served as template for TCR sequencing. First-strand cDNA was synthesized using SuperScript III with a 2:1 mix of oligo-dT and random hexamers. Amplification bias was assessed with a synthetic immune receptor repertoire, and residual bias was removed computationally. Concerning the study's data processing: After raw reads were preprocessed to remove errors, the CDR3 was defined following IMGT conventions as running from the conserved cysteine to phenylalanine. Clonality was calculated as 1 minus Shannon entropy normalized by log2 of the number of productive unique TCRs. Whether scalp clones were CD4 or CD8 was inferred by matching scalp TCRbeta sequences against CD4 and CD8 repertoires sorted from blood. Entries here come from immuneACCESS through TCRdb and include only in-frame sequences with V and J called. Some clones fail to appear in such tables; in the studies checked, an unresolved V gene covers under half of the shortfall, and the cause of the remainder is unknown. D and trimming come from the DNA, and the V and J calls and clone size come from that table. In all, the sample holds some 240,000 clones, and more than 45% of those were seen once. The top ten clones comprise 1.6% of the sample.

The sample originates from a study of CD8+ T cells in alopecia areata (dated by TCRdb to 2016 to 2019). The study in broad terms: Treated patients were enrolled in an open-label pilot trial of oral tofacitinib at 5 to 10 mg twice daily for moderate-to-severe alopecia areata. Patients stayed on tofacitinib for 6 to 18 months and then had 6 months of follow-up off drug so that delayed response and recurrence could be assessed. Disease severity in treated patients was measured with the SALT score, which quantifies the percentage of affected scalp surface area. The study used high-throughput TCRbeta sequencing to examine T cell clonal expansion in alopecia areata, in both the C3H/HeJ mouse model and human patients. In humans, TCRbeta sequencing was performed on scalp tissue and on sorted CD4+ and CD8+ peripheral blood T cells from healthy controls and from patients with patchy or totalis/universalis alopecia areata. Biopsies were taken from tofacitinib-treated patients at baseline and again at 4 and 24 weeks into treatment, and several of those patients also had a later scalp biopsy. Scalp clonality was compared among normal scalp (n=4), patchy alopecia areata scalp (n=8), and alopecia totalis/universalis scalp (n=8). RNA was obtained with the PAXgene miRNA kit for fixed scalp, the miRNeasy kit for PBMCs, and the RNeasy kit for mouse skin. TCRbeta CDR3 regions were amplified by immunoSEQ multiplex PCR using 35 Vbeta forward and 13 Jbeta reverse primers.

The research as a whole found: Because the treated cohort was small and had only one nonresponder, larger studies are needed to examine links between baseline CD8+ expansion and response. Compared with mice, TCR sequences shared between patients were less clear, possibly partly because of HLA diversity across the patient population. Unlike mouse skin, where gammadelta T cells dominate, normal human skin contains resident alphabeta T cells that get sequenced too, which complicates analysis of the scalp TCR repertoire. Many expanded lesional clones were found to persist in scalp and blood during tofacitinib treatment, and relapse after treatment cessation may be partly explained by this persistence. Lesional scalp, especially in alopecia totalis/universalis, showed higher clonality and more expanded CD8+ clones than normal scalp, suggesting antigenic drive. Scalp clonality and the number of expanded CD8+ clones among the top 100 scalp clones were significantly decreased by tofacitinib.

V is cut by 4 bases and J by 4 bases, and the space between the germline ends is 8 bases. In the germline V gene, CDR1 corresponds to SNHLY and CDR2 to FYNNEI. There are 13 amino acids in the CDR3, from cysteine to phenylalanine inclusive. The kept DNA is CDR3 alone, 39 bases in frame from the first base. The clonotype was recovered from a human donor with alopecia areata. Here the chain combines TRBV2 and TRBJ1-5; the D gene is unclear. Sequenced material: CD4+ T cells sorted from blood, taken at week 4, from a patient treated with tofacitinib. Read as DNA, the sequence is TGTGCCAGCAGTGTAGACGTAAATCAGCCCCAGCATTTT. This gives the protein CASSVDVNQPQHF.